A selection of T cell receptor beta chains follows, all from one sample in a study of OX40 agonist ivuxolimab in advanced cancers. Assay: immunoSEQ multiplex PCR; the TCRdb copy retains only in-frame clones and omits some. This table has tens of thousands of clones, about 85% appearing once. The material was CD4+ or CD8+ T cells sorted from blood, obtained in a trial of the OX40 agonist ivuxolimab. Source of these receptors: an adult with an advanced solid tumor such as melanoma, head and neck, liver or kidney cancer. Both conserved end residues are part of each CDR3. D genes are given only for firm matches. Size tells how often a clone was seen (once, few, many) or the class of an expanded clone, and some rows leave it out.

cdr3_nt cdr3_aa j_call clone_size d_call v_call
TGTGCCAGCTCACTGCTCTCGGATAGGGCTAACTATGGCTACACCTTC CASSLLSDRANYGYTF TRBJ1-2 - - TRBV18
TGCGCCAGCAGGGCCCGGACAGGCAGATCAGATACGCAGTATTTT CASRARTGRSDTQYF TRBJ2-3 - TRBD1 TRBV5-1
TGTGCCAGCAGCCTGGGACTTCAAGAGACCCAGTACTTC CASSLGLQETQYF TRBJ2-5 - - TRBV14
TGTGCCAGCAGTCGGGGCCCATGGGACACTGAAGCTTTCTTT CASSRGPWDTEAFF TRBJ1-1 - - TRBV2
TGCGCCAGCAGTGAGTCGACTTTGGGTTCTAGTCCACCCCTCCACTTT CASSESTLGSSPPLHF TRBJ1-6 few - TRBV10-2
TGTGCCACCGGGAGGGACAGGGGTGATCAGCCCCAGCATTTT CATGRDRGDQPQHF TRBJ1-5 - TRBD1 TRBV10-3
TGCGCCAGCAGCTTGGGACAGACTACAACTAATGAAAAACTGTTTTTT CASSLGQTTTNEKLFF TRBJ1-4 - - TRBV5-1
TGCGCCAGCAGCCAAGTGGGGGGTAACTATGGCTACACCTTC CASSQVGGNYGYTF TRBJ1-2 - - TRBV4-3
TGTGCCAGCAGCTCCCAGGCTCTCCACGAGCAGTACTTC CASSSQALHEQYF TRBJ2-7 - - TRBV7-8
TGTGCCAGCAGTTACCTGGCTACCCGTACCGGGGAGCTGTTTTTT CASSYLATRTGELFF TRBJ2-2 - - TRBV6-6